Following are 5 T cell receptor beta chains from one sample sequenced in a study of neurological immune-mediated disorders. Using its own MiXCR run on the 5' RACE reads, TCRdb lists one record per CDR3 protein. Of about 27,000 distinct CDR3 sequences in the sample, around 20% were seen once. Material: PBMCs. The receptor source for this set is a woman aged 55-70 years in good health.

A few counts support this clonotype. The chain has TRBV21-1 and TRBJ1-2; the table's TRBD1 call for D was not verified on the DNA. TRBV21-1 is marked as a pseudogene. The CDR3 runs to 13 residues. The CDR3 here is CASSKGTGYGYTF. The CDR3, as DNA: TGTGCCAGCAGCAAAGGGACAGGCTATGGCTACACCTTC.

With respect to this clonotype: A much larger clone lies a single base off, so this may be a read error. The V call is TRBV5-1, the J call TRBJ2-7; TRBD1 is a possible D gene (6 bases). The CDR3 runs to 13 residues. CDR1 and CDR2 from the germline V gene are SGHRS and YFSETQ. Deletions cut 9 bases from V and 5 bases from J, with 18 bases between. CDR3 sequence (DNA): TGCGCCACCCGACAGGACTTAGGCGACGAGCAGTACTTC. It is translated as CATRQDLGDEQYF. Supplemented by reference TRBV5-1 and TRBJ2-7, the full variable domain reads KAGVTQTPRYLIKTRGQQVTLSCSPISGHRSVSWYQQTPGQGLQFLFEYFSETQRNKGNFPGRFSGRQFSNSRSEMNVSTLELGDSALYLCATRQDLGDEQYFGPGTRLTVT.

This clonotype has ten or more counts. V and J are TRBV28 and TRBJ2-1, with D possibly matching TRBD2 (5 bases). Germline V CDR1 and CDR2: MDHEN, SYDVKM. This CDR3 comprises 15 residues. The V end was cut by 0 bases, the J end by 2 bases, with 8 bases between. The CDR3 loop reads CASSLWALAYNEQFF. The CDR3 region has the DNA TGTGCCAGCAGTTTATGGGCACTAGCCTACAATGAGCAGTTCTTC.

At least ten counts were recorded for this clonotype. The chain joins TRBV7-2 to TRBJ2-1; 7 bases fit TRBD2. CDR1 and CDR2 from the germline V gene are SGHTA and FQGNSA. The CDR3 sequence is 16 residues long. Losses at the gene ends were 4 bases for V and 2 bases for J; bases not matched to a gene: 8. CDR3 DNA sequence: TGTGCCAGCAGCTCGTCCGGGACTACTACCTACAATGAGCAGTTCTTC. It translates to CASSSSGTTTYNEQFF. Filled out from reference TRBV7-2 and TRBJ2-1, the complete variable domain reads GAGVSQSPSNKVTEKGKDVELRCDPISGHTALYWYRQSLGQGLEFLIYFQGNSAPDKSGLPSDRFSAERTGGSVSTLTIQRTQQEDSAVYLCASSSSGTTTYNEQFFGPGTRLTVL.

The chain carries TRBV5-8 and TRBJ2-3, with D uncertain. Trimming cost V 6 bases and J 5 bases, with 16 bases left between them. CDR1 and CDR2 (germline): SGHTS, YDEGEE. This CDR3 region has 14 residues. CDR3 nucleotide sequence: TGTGCCAGCAAATTGGGTCATCGCCGAGATACGCAGTATTTT. As protein: CASKLGHRRDTQYF. Drawing the rest from reference TRBV5-8 and TRBJ2-3, the complete variable domain is EAGVTQSPTHLIKTRGQQATLRCSPISGHTSVYWYQQALGLGLQFLLWYDEGEERNRGNFPPRFSGRQFPNYSSELNVNALELEDSALYLCASKLGHRRDTQYFGPGTRLTVL.